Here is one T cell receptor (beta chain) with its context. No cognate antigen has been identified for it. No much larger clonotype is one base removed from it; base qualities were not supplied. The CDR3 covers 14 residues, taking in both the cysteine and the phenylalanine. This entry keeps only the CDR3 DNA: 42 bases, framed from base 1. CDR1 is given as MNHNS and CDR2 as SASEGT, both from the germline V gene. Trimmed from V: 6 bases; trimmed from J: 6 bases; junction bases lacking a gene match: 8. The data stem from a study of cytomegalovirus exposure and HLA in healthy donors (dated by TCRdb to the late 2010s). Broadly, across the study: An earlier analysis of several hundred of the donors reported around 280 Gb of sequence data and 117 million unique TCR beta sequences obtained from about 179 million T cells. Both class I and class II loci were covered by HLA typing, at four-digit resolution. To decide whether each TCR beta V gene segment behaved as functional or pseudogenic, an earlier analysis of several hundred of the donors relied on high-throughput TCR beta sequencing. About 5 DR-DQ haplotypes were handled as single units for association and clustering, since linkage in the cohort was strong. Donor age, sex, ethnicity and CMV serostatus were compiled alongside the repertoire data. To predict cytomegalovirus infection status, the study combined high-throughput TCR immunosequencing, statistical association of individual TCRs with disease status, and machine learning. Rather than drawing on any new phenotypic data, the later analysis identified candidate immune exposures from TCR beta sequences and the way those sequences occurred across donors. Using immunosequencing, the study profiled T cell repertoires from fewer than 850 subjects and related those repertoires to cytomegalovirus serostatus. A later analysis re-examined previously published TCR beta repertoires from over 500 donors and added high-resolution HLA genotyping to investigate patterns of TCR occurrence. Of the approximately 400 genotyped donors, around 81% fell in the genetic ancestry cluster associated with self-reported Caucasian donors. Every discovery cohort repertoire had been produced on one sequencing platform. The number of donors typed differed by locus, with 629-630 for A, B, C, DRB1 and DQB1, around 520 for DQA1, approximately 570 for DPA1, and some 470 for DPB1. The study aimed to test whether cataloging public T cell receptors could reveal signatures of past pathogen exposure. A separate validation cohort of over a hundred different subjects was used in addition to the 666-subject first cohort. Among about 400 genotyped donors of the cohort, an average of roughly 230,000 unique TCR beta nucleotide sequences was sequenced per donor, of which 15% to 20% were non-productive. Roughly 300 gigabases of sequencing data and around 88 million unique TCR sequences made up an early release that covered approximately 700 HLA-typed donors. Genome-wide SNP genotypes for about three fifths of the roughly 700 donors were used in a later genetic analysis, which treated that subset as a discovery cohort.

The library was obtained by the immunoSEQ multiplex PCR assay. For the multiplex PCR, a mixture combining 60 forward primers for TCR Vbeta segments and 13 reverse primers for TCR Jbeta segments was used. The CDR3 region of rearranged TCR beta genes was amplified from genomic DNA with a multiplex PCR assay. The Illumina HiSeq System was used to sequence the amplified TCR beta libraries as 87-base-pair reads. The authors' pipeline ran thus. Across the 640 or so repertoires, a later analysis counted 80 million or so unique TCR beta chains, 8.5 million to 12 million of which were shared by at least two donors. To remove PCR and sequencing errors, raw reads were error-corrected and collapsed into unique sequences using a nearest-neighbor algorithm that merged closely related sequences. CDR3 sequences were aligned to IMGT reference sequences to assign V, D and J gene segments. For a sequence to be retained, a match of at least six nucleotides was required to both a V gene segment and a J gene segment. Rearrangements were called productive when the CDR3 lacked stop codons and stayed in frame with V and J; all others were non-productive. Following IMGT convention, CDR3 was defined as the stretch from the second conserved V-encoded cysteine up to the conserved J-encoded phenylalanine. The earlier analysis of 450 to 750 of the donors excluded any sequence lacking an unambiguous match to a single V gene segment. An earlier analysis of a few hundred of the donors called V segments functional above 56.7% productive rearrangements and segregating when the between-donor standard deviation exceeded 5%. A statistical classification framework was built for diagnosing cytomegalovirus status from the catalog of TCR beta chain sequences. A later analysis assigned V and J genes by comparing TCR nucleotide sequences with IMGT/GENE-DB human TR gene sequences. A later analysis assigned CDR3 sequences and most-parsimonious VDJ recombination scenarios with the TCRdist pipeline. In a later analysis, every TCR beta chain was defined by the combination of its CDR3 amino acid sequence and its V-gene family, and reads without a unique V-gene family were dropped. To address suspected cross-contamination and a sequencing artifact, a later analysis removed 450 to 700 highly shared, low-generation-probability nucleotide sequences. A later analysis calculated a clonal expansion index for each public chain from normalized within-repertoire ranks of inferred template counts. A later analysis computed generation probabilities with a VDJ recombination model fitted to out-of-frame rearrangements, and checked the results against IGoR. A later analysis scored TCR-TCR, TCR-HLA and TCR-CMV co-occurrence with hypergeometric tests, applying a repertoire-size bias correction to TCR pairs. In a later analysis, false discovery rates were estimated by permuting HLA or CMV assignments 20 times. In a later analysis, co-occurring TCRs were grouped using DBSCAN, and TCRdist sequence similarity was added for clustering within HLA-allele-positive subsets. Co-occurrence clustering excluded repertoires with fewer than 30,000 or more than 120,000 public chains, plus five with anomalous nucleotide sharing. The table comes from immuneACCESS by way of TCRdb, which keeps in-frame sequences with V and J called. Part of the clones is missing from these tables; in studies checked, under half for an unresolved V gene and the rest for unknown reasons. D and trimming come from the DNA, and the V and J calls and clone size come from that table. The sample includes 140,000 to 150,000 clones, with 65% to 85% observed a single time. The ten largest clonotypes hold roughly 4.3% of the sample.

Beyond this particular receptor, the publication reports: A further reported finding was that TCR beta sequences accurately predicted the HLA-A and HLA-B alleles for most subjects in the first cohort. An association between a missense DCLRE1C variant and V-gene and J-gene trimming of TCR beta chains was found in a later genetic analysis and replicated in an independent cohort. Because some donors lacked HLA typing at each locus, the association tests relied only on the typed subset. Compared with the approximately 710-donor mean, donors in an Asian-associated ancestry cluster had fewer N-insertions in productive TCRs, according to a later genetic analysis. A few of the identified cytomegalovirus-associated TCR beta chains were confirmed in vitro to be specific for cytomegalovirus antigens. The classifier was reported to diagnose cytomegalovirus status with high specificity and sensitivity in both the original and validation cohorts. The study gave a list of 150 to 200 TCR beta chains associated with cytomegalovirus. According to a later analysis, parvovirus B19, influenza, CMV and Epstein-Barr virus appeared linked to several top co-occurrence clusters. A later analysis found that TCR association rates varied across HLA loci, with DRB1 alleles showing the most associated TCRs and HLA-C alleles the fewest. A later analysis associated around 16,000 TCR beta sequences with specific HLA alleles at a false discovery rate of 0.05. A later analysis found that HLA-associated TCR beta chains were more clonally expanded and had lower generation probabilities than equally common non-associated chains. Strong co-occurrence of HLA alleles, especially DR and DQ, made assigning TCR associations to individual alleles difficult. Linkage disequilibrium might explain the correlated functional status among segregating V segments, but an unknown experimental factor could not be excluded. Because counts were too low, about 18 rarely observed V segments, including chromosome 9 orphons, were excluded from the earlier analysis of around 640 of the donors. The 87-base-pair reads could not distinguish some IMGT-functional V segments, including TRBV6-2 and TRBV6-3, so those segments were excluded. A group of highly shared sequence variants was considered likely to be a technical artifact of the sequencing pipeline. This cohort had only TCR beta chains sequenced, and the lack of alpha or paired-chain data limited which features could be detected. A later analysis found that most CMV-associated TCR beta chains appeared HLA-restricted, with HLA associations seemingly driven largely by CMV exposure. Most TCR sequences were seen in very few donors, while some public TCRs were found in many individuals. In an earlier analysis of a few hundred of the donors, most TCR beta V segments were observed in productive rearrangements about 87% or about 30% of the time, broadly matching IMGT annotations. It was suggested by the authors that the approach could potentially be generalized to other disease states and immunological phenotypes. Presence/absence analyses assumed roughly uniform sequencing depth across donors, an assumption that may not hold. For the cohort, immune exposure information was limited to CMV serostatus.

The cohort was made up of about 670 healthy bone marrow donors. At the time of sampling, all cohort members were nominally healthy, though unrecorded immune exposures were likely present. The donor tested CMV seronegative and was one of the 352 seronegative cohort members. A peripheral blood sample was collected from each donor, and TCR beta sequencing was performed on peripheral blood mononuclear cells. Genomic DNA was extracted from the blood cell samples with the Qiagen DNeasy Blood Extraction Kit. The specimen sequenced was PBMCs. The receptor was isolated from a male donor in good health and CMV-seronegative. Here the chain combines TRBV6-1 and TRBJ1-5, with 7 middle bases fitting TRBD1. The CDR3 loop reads CASRTRQGRQPQHF. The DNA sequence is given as TGTGCCAGCAGGACAAGACAGGGACGTCAGCCCCAGCATTTT.